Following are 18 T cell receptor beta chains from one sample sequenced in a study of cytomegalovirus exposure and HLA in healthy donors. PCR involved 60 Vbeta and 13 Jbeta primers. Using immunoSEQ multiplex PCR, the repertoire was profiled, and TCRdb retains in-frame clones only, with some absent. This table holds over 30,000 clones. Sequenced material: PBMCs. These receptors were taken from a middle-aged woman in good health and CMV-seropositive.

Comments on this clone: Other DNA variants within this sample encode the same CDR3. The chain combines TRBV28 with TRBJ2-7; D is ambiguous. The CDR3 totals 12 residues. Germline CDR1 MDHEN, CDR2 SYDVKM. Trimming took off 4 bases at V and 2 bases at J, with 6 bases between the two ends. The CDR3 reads CASSSLTYEQYF. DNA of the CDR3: TGTGCCAGCAGTTCACTGACCTACGAGCAGTACTTC.

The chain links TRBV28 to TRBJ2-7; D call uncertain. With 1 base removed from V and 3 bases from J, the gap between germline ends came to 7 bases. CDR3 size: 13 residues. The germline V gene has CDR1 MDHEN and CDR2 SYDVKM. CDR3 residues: CASSLFGVYEQYF. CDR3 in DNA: TGTGCCAGCAGTTTATTCGGAGTCTACGAGCAGTACTTC.

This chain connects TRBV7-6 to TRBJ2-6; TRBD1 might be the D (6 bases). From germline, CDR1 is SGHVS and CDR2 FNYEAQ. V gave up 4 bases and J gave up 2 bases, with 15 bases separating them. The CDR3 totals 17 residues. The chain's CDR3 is CASSWVPYRAGANVLTF. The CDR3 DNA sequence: TGTGCCAGCAGCTGGGTGCCCTACAGGGCTGGGGCCAACGTCCTGACTTTC.

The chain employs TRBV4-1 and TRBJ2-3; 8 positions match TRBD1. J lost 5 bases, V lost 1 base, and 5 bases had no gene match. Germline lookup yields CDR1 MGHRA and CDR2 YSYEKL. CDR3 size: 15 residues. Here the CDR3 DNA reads TGCGCCAGCAGCCAAGGGCAGGGGGCCAAAGATACGCAGTATTTT. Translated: CASSQGQGAKDTQYF.

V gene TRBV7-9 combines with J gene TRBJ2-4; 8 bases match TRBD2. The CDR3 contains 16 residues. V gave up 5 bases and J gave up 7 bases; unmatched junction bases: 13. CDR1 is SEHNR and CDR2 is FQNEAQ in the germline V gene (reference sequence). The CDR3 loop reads CASSLPRGTSENIQYF. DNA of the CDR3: TGTGCCAGCAGCCTCCCCCGTGGGACTAGTGAGAACATTCAGTACTTC.

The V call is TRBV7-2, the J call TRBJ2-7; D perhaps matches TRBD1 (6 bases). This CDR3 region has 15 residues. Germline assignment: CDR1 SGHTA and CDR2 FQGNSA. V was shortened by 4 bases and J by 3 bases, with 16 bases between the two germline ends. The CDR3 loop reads CASSSQGTGIYEQYF. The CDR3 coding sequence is TGTGCCAGCAGCTCTCAGGGAACAGGGATCTACGAGCAGTACTTC.

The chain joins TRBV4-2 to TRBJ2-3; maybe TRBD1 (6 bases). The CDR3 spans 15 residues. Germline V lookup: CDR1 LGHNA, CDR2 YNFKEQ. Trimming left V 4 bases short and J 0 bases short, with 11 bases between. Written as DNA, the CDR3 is TGTGCCAGCAGCCGACTGGGGGCTAGCACAGATACGCAGTATTTT. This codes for CASSRLGASTDTQYF.

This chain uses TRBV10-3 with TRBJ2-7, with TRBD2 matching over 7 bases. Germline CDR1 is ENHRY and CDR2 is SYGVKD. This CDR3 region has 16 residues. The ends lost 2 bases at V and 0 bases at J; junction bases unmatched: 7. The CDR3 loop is CAISELPGLHSYEQYF. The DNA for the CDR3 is TGTGCCATCAGTGAGCTCCCGGGACTACACTCCTACGAGCAGTACTTC.

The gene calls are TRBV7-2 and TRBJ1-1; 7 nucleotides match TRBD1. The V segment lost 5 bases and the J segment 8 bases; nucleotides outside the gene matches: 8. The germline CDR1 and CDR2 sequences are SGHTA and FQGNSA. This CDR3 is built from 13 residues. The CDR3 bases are TGTGCCAGCAGCCGCCATCGGACAGGCGAAGCTTTCTTT. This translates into CASSRHRTGEAFF.

The CDR3 sequence: CASSLVRGGGRAYNEQFF. The CDR3 coding sequence is TGTGCCAGCAGCTTAGTAAGGGGCGGCGGGAGGGCCTACAATGAGCAGTTCTTC. V usage is TRBV7-8 and J usage is TRBJ2-1; 9 bases agree with TRBD2. Per germline, CDR1 SGHVS and CDR2 FQNEAQ. Trimming cost V 1 base and J 2 bases; bases outside gene matches: 9. The CDR3 sequence is 18 residues long.

The CDR3 DNA sequence: TGTGCCAGCAGCCTTAGGGTGGGGAGGCACGAGCAGTACTTC. It translates to CASSLRVGRHEQYF. This sequence joins TRBV27 and TRBJ2-7; possible D gene TRBD2, 6 bases. V was shortened by 6 bases and J by 5 bases, with 17 bases between the two germline ends. This CDR3 contains 14 residues. Germline CDR1 is MNHEY and CDR2 is SMNVEV (reference sequence).

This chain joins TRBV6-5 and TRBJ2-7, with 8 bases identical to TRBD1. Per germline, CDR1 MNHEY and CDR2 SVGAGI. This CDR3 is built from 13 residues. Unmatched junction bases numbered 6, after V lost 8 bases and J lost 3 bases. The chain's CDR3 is CASRFDRGYEQYF. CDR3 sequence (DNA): TGTGCCAGCCGTTTTGACAGGGGCTACGAGCAGTACTTC.

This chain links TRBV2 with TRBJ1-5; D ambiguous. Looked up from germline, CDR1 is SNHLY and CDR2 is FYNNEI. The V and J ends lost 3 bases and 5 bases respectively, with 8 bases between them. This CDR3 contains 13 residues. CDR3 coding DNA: TGTGCCAGCAGTGATTGGCCAGATCAGCCCCAGCATTTT. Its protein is CASSDWPDQPQHF.

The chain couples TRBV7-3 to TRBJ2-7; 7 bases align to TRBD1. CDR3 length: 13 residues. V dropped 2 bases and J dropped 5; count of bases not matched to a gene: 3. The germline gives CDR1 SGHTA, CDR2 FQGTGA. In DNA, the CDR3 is TGTGCCAGCAGCTTAGAAAGGGGGCACGAGCAGTACTTC. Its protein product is CASSLERGHEQYF.

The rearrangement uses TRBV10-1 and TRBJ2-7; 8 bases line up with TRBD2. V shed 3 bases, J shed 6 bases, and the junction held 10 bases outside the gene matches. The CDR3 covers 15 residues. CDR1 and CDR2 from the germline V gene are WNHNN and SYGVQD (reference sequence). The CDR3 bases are TGCGCCAGCAGTGAAACGGGAGGGCCTCATATCGAGCAGTACTTC. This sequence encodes CASSETGGPHIEQYF.

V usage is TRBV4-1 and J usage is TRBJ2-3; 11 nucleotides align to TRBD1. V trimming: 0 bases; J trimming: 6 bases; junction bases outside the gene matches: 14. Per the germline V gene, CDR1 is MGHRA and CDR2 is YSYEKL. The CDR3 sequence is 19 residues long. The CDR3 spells CASSQDPSGQGVRGDTQYF. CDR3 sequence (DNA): TGCGCCAGCAGCCAAGACCCCTCGGGACAGGGGGTTCGCGGGGATACGCAGTATTTT.

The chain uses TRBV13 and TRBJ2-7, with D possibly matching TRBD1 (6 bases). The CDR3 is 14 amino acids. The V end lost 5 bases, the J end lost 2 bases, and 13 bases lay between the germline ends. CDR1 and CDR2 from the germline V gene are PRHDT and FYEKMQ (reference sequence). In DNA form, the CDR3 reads TGTGCCAGCAGCCCCCGACAGGAAACCTACGAGCAGTACTTC. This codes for CASSPRQETYEQYF.

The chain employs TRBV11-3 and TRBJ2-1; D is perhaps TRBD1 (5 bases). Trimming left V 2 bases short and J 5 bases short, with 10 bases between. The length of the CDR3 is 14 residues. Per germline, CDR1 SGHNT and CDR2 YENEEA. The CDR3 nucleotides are TGTGCCAGCAGCTTACGGACACCCGACAATGAGCAGTTCTTC. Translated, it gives CASSLRTPDNEQFF.